Each of the 3 T cell receptor beta chains below was sequenced from the same sample in a study of T cell repertoires in cytomegalovirus infection. Using its own MiXCR run on the reads, TCRdb lists one record per CDR3 protein. In the table there are about 250,000 distinct CDR3 sequences, around 6.2% of which are singletons. Specimen: PBMCs. These receptors were collected from a human donor in good health (CMV status not recorded). Some clones in this sample may be carry-over from other donors' samples.

This clonotype was recorded many times. The chain carries TRBV12-3 or TRBV12-4 and TRBJ1-2, with D perhaps TRBD1 (6 bases). There are 13 residues in the CDR3. The V end was cut by 2 bases, the J end by 10 bases, with 14 bases between. In DNA, the CDR3 is TGTGCCAGCAGTTTACCCCCTAACAGGGACTACACCTTC. Translating it yields CASSLPPNRDYTF.

This clonotype was detected many times. The chain recombines TRBV6-5 with TRBJ2-7; the match to TRBD1 covers 7 bases. Germline CDR1 is MNHEY and CDR2 is SVGAGI. V dropped 4 bases and J dropped 0; count of bases not matched to a gene: 3. This CDR3 is built from 14 residues. This chain's CDR3 is CASSLTGISYEQYF. The CDR3 nucleotides are TGTGCCAGCAGTTTGACAGGGATCTCCTACGAGCAGTACTTC.

Many counts were recorded for this clonotype. The rearrangement uses TRBV7-3 and TRBJ2-2; D is uncertain. This CDR3 has 12 amino acids. V dropped 6 bases and J dropped 4 bases, with 6 bases sitting between them. Germline CDR1 and CDR2: SGHTA and FQGTGA. For the CDR3, the DNA is TGTGCCAGCAGGTTAGGCACCGGGGAGCTGTTTTTT. This gives the protein CASRLGTGELFF.